This T cell receptor (beta chain) was sequenced for a study of shared clonotypes between healthy human individuals. Assay used: immunoSEQ multiplex PCR; TCRdb lists only in-frame clones, some missing. The repertoire holds some 480,000 clones, with roughly 85% as singletons. V lost 0 bases to trimming and J lost 3 bases, with 9 bases between them. Germline-derived CDR1 and CDR2 are SGDLS and YYNGEE. The CDR3 is 14 residues long. The TCR originated in a woman in her 40s in good health. Some clones in this sample may be carry-over from other donors' samples. V usage is TRBV9 and J usage is TRBJ2-5; D ambiguous. The material sequenced was PBMCs. DNA of the CDR3: TGTGCCAGCAGCGTAGGGTCAATCGAAGAGACCCAGTACTTC. Amino acid sequence: CASSVGSIEETQYF.